This T cell receptor (beta chain) was captured in a study of CD8 T cells in Susac syndrome. Controls matched for age and sex were healthy donors. RNA totalling about 0.5 to 1 ug underwent reverse transcription with random hexamers. TCRdb ran MiXCR on the immunoSEQ multiplex PCR reads and lists one entry per CDR3 protein. Here the sample spans over 100,000 distinct CDR3 sequences, less than 95% being singletons. CDR1 is SGHTA and CDR2 is FQGNSA in the germline V gene. Trimming shortened V by 5 bases and J by 7 bases, and 18 bases separated the two germline ends. The CDR3 loop spans 15 amino acids. The clonotype was recovered from a human donor in good health. The sequenced sample consisted of CD8+ T cells from PBMCs. The chain joins TRBV7-2 to TRBJ1-5, with a tentative D call TRBD1 (6 bases). CDR3 amino acids: CASSLTRGVGQPQHF. CDR3 nucleotides: TGTGCCAGCAGCCTTACGAGGGGGGTTGGGCAGCCCCAGCATTTT.